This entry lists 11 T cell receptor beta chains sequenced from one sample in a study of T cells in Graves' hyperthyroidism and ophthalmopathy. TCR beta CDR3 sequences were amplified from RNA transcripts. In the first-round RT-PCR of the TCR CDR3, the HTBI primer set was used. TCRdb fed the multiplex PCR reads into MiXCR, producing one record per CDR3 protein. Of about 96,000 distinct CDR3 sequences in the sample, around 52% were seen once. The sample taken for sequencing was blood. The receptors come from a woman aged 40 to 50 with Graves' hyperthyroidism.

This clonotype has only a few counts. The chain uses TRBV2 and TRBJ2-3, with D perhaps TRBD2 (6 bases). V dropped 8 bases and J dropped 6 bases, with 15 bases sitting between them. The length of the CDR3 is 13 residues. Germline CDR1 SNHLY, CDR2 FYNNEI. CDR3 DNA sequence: TGTGCCAGCGGCGGGGCCCCGCCGGATACGCAGTATTTT. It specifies CASGGAPPDTQYF.

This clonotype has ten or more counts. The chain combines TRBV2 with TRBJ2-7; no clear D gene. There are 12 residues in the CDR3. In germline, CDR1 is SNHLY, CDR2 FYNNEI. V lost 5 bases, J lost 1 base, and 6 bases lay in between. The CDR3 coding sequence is TGTGCCAGCAGTTTCACTTCCTACGAGCAGTACTTC. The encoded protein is CASSFTSYEQYF.

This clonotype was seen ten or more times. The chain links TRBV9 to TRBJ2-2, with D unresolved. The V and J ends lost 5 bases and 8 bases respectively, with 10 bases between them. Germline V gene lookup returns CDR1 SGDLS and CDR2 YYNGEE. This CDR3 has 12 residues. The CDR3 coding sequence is TGTGCCAGCAGAGGTGAAGGGGGGGAGCTGTTTTTT. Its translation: CASRGEGGELFF.

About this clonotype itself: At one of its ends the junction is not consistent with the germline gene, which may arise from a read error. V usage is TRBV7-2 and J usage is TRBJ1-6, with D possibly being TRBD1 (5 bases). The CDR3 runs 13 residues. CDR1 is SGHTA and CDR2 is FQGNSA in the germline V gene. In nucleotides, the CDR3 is TGTGCCAGCGGGGGGATGGATAATTTACCCCTCCACTTT. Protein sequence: CASGGMDNLPLHF.

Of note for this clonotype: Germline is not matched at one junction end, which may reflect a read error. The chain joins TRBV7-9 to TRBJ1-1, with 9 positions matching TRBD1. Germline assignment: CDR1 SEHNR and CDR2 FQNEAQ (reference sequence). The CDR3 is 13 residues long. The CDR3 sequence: CAISPDGDRVAFF. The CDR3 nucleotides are TGTGCCATCAGCCCCGACGGGGACAGGGTGGCTTTCTTT.

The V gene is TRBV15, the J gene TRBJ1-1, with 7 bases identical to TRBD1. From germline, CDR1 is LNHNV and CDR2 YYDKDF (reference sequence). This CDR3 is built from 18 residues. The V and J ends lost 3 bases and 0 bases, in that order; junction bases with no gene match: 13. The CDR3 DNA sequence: TGTGCCACCAGCAGTGATTGGACAGGAGGGGGTGTGAACACTGAAGCTTTCTTT. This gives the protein CATSSDWTGGGVNTEAFF.

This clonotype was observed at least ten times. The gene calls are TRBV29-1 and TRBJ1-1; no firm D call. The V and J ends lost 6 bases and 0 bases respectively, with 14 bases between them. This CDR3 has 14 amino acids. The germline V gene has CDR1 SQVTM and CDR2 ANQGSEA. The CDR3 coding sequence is TGCAGCGTGATGCGGGGTACCGTGAACACTGAAGCTTTCTTT. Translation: CSVMRGTVNTEAFF.

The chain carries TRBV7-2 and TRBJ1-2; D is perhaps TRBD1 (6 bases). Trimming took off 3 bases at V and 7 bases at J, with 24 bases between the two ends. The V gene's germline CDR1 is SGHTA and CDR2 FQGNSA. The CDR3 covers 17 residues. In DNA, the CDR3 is TGTGCCAGCAGCTTCGGACAGATGAACACCGAGGGATCTGGCTACACCTTC. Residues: CASSFGQMNTEGSGYTF.

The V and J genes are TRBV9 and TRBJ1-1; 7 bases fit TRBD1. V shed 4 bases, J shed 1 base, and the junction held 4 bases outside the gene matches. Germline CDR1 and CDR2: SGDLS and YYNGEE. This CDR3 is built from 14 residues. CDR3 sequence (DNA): TGTGCCAGCAGCACAGGGGACACGAACACTGAAGCTTTCTTT. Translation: CASSTGDTNTEAFF.

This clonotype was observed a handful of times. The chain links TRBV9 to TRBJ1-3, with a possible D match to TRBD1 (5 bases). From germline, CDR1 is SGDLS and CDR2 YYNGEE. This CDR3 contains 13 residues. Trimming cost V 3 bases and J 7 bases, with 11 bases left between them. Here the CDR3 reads CASSAFGGNTIYF. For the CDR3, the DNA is TGTGCCAGCAGCGCCTTCGGGGGGAACACCATATATTTT.

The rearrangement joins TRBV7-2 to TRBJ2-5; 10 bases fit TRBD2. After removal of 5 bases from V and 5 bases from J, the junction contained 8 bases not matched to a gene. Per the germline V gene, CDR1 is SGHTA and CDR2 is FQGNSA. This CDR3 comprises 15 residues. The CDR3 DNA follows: TGTGCCAGCAGCACCCGGCTAGCGGGAGTGGAGACCCAGTACTTC. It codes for CASSTRLAGVETQYF.